Shown below are 18 T cell receptor beta chains from a single sample sequenced in a study of T-cell reconstitution after alpha-beta-depleted transplantation in children. A TCRbeta library incorporating unique molecular identifiers was prepared. One entry per CDR3 protein, called by TCRdb with MiXCR from the PCR reads. This table has 700,000 to 950,000 distinct CDR3 sequences, about 15% appearing once. The material sequenced was PBMCs, mostly from graft donor cells, taken 360 days after TCRalphabeta/CD19-depleted stem cell transplant. Receptors were obtained from a male patient aged 10 to 17 who had a stem cell transplant for acute lymphoblastic leukemia, so the T cells may come from the graft donor.

This chain joins TRBV2 and TRBJ2-7, with D possibly being TRBD2 (5 bases). V was cut by 7 bases and J by 4 bases, with 11 bases left in between. This CDR3 is 12 amino acids long. The germline gives CDR1 SNHLY, CDR2 FYNNEI. The CDR3 sequence is CASTKEGYEQYF. In nucleotides, the CDR3 is TGTGCCAGCACCAAAGAGGGTTACGAGCAGTACTTC.

At least ten counts were recorded for this clonotype. This sequence joins TRBV5-1 and TRBJ2-3; 11 nucleotides match TRBD2. The CDR3 contains 16 residues. Trimming cost V 4 bases and J 3 bases; bases outside gene matches: 7. CDR1 and CDR2 (germline): SGHRS, YFSETQ. The CDR3 DNA is TGCGCCAGCAGCCAACTAGCGGGAGACGGTACAGATACGCAGTATTTT. Amino acids: CASSQLAGDGTDTQYF.

This clonotype was observed a few times. The gene calls are TRBV6-2 or TRBV6-3 and TRBJ2-7, with D unresolved. Germline V gene lookup returns CDR1 MNHEY and CDR2 SVGEGT. This CDR3 spans 12 amino acids. The V and J ends lost 0 bases and 7 bases respectively, with 7 bases between them. The CDR3: CASSYSTDEQYF. As DNA, the CDR3 is TGTGCCAGCAGTTACTCGACGGATGAGCAGTACTTC.

The chain recombines TRBV20-1 with TRBJ2-7; a weak D match, TRBD1 (5 bases). The CDR3 is 14 residues long. Trimming took off 0 bases at V and 1 base at J, with 10 bases between the two ends. Germline assignment: CDR1 DFQATT and CDR2 SNEGSKA (reference sequence). The CDR3 loop reads CSARESGPSYEQYF. The DNA for the CDR3 is TGCAGTGCTAGAGAATCAGGGCCTTCCTACGAGCAGTACTTC.

Only a few counts were recorded for this clonotype. This rearrangement joins TRBV12-3 or TRBV12-4 to TRBJ2-3, with D maybe TRBD2 (5 bases). Trimming took off 6 bases at V and 2 bases at J, with 18 bases between the two ends. The CDR3 is 16 amino acids. CDR3 amino acids: CASSPVRERPTDTQYF. The DNA for the CDR3 is TGTGCCAGCAGCCCCGTGAGGGAGCGCCCCACAGATACGCAGTATTTT.

The rearrangement joins TRBV12-3 or TRBV12-4 to TRBJ2-3; TRBD2 matches at 9 bases. Trimming removed 6 bases from V and 6 bases from J; junction bases left unmatched: 13. The CDR3 has 16 amino acids. The CDR3 DNA reads TGTGCCAGCAGCCAGACTAGCGGCCACGTCCGGGATACGCAGTATTTT. Its protein is CASSQTSGHVRDTQYF.

This clonotype has a handful of counts. This chain joins TRBV10-2 and TRBJ2-1; D might be TRBD2 (6 bases). Germline values: CDR1 WSHSY, CDR2 SAAADI. The CDR3 covers 14 residues. V was clipped by 6 bases and J by 8 bases, with 17 bases between them. CDR3 in DNA: TGCGCCAGCAGCCTGACTAGGATGTCATATGAGCAGTTCTTC. Translating it yields CASSLTRMSYEQFF.

This clonotype was detected only a few times. The chain employs TRBV13 and TRBJ2-7; D unresolved. This CDR3 comprises 18 residues. V was shortened by 4 bases and J by 2 bases, with 24 bases between the two germline ends. Germline CDR1 reads PRHDT; CDR2 reads FYEKMQ (reference sequence). The CDR3 nucleotides are TGTGCCAGCAGCTCTTCATCGACCGGGCTGATAGTTCCCTACGAGCAGTACTTC. Translation: CASSSSSTGLIVPYEQYF.

This clonotype was seen a handful of times. The J gene is TRBJ1-3, the V gene TRBV20-1; possibly TRBD1 for D (5 bases). Trimming stripped 3 bases from V and 4 bases from J, with 13 bases between. Germline CDR1 and CDR2: DFQATT and SNEGSKA (reference sequence). The CDR3 has 14 residues. CDR3 region: CSASNRLQGNTIYF. CDR3 DNA: TGCAGTGCTAGCAACAGGTTACAAGGAAACACCATATATTTT.

This chain uses TRBV7-3 with TRBJ2-7; D gene uncertain. Between the trimmed V and J ends, which lost 4 bases and 6 bases, there was a span of 13 bases. The length of the CDR3 is 13 residues. CDR1 and CDR2 (germline): SGHTA, FQGTGA. The chain's CDR3 is CASSSSPRGEQYF. The CDR3 DNA sequence: TGTGCCAGCAGCTCCTCACCTAGAGGCGAGCAGTACTTC.

The chain joins TRBV3-1 to TRBJ2-6, with TRBD1 matching over 7 bases. CDR1 LGHDT and CDR2 YNNKEL come from the germline V gene (reference sequence). The V and J ends lost 1 base and 1 base, in that order; junction bases with no gene match: 13. This CDR3 spans 20 amino acids. CDR3 in DNA: TGTGCCAGCAGCCAAGCTCGGCAGGGGGTTCGCCTATCTGGGGCCAACGTCCTGACTTTC. Its translation: CASSQARQGVRLSGANVLTF.

The sample holds a few counts of this clonotype. The V call is TRBV5-1, the J call TRBJ2-7; no reliable D call. The CDR3 contains 14 residues. Germline V lookup: CDR1 SGHRS, CDR2 YFSETQ. V was cut by 0 bases and J by 3 bases, with 10 bases left in between. The CDR3 protein is CASSLERQLYEQYF. In DNA form, the CDR3 reads TGCGCCAGCAGCTTGGAAAGGCAGCTCTACGAGCAGTACTTC.

V usage is TRBV7-6 and J usage is TRBJ2-3; 15 bases are a match to TRBD2. With 4 bases clipped from V and 7 bases from J, the junction kept 6 bases outside the gene matches. Germline CDR1 reads SGHVS; CDR2 reads FNYEAQ. The CDR3 consists of 16 residues. The CDR3 reads CASSSGLAGGRYTQYF. The CDR3 region has the DNA TGTGCCAGCAGCTCCGGACTAGCGGGAGGGAGGTATACGCAGTATTTT.

This chain links TRBV18 with TRBJ2-1, with 9 bases lining up with TRBD2. This CDR3 has 16 residues. With 9 bases clipped from V and 0 bases from J, the junction kept 9 bases outside the gene matches. The germline gives CDR1 KGHSH, CDR2 LQKENI. The CDR3 DNA is TGTGCCAGTTCTGGACTAGCGCATAGCTCCTACAATGAGCAGTTCTTC. This encodes CASSGLAHSSYNEQFF.

This clonotype was picked up a small number of times. This chain uses TRBV18 with TRBJ1-1; D is perhaps TRBD1 (6 bases). CDR3 length equals 12 residues. V was clipped by 6 bases and J by 8 bases, with 13 bases between them. Germline V gives CDR1 KGHSH, CDR2 LQKENI. The CDR3 DNA follows: TGTGCCAGCTCCCCCGGGACACAAGAAGCTTTCTTT. Protein: CASSPGTQEAFF.

This clonotype occurred many times. V and J are TRBV29-1 and TRBJ1-1; D is ambiguous. Trimming left V 0 bases short and J 6 bases short, with 5 bases between. From germline, CDR1 is SQVTM and CDR2 ANQGSEA. The CDR3 loop spans 11 amino acids. CDR3 region: CSVEDGAEAFF. The CDR3 DNA reads TGCAGCGTTGAAGACGGGGCTGAAGCTTTCTTT.

This clonotype was observed a few times. V is TRBV29-1 and J is TRBJ2-7, with TRBD2 as a possible D gene (6 bases). Trimming cost V 6 bases and J 6 bases, with 21 bases left between them. The CDR3 totals 14 residues. The V gene's germline CDR1 is SQVTM and CDR2 ANQGSEA. CDR3 bases: TGCAGCGTCGCCCCGGGACTTTACCCGGGCGAGCAGTACTTC. Translation gives CSVAPGLYPGEQYF.

The rearrangement uses TRBV5-1 and TRBJ2-1, with TRBD2 matching 16 bases. The CDR3 is made up of 18 amino acids. Germline V CDR1 and CDR2: SGHRS, YFSETQ. The V gene end was trimmed by 0 bases and the J gene end by 6 bases; junction bases not matched to a gene: 6. The CDR3 DNA is TGCGCCAGCAGCTTGGTGGGACTAGCGGGAGGGCCCGGCAATGAGCAGTTCTTC. This gives the protein CASSLVGLAGGPGNEQFF.